The text below deals with one T cell receptor beta chain. This record belongs to a study of T cells in Graves' hyperthyroidism and ophthalmopathy. What was amplified from RNA transcripts were TCR beta CDR3 regions. With the HTBI primer set, the TCR CDR3 went through a first round of RT-PCR. TCRdb recomputed calls from the multiplex PCR reads with MiXCR, one row per CDR3 protein. Found here are approximately 640,000 distinct CDR3 sequences, roughly 46% of them singletons; the top ten hold more than 7%. The sequenced sample was peripheral blood or thyroid tissue (not recorded which). The clonotype comes from an adult man with Graves' disease, either hyperthyroidism or ophthalmopathy (not recorded which).

The CDR3 bases are TGTGCCAGTAGTGCCCGGGACAGGGGACATCAGCCCCAGCATTTT. This gives the protein CASSARDRGHQPQHF. This sequence joins TRBV19 and TRBJ1-5, with 10 bases fitting TRBD1. V was pared by 5 bases and J by 5 bases, with 6 bases of the junction left unmatched. The CDR3 has 15 amino acids. The germline gives CDR1 LNHDA, CDR2 SQIVND (reference sequence).